This T cell receptor (beta chain) stems from a study of monozygotic twins with inflammatory bowel disease. Study-wide results and limits: Relative clonotype sharing with others was diminished in IBD patients versus healthy twins, particularly with disease activity.

Each UMI harboured a 6-nucleotide sample barcode and was appended via template switching. TCRdb re-called the 5' RACE reads and gives one entry per CDR3 protein, without DNA. The sample holds approximately 400,000 distinct CDR3 sequences. For every donor, one blood sample of about 2.5 ml was drawn. Unsorted whole blood yielded the total RNA, with T cells left unselected. Of note for this clonotype: Its target is unknown.

The source material was blood. This TCR derives from a human donor with ulcerative colitis or Crohn's disease, or a healthy co-twin of an affected twin (not recorded which).

The CDR3: CASSHKTVNSPLHF. The rearrangement uses TRBV5-6 and TRBJ1-6. CDR1 and CDR2 from the germline V gene are SGHDT and YYEEEE. This CDR3 contains 14 residues.